This section outlines one TCR beta chain sequence together with its context. In the authors' workflow: Reference gene primers were amplified, and this amplification served to estimate nucleated cell counts. Clones were sequenced by immunoSEQ multiplex PCR, and TCRdb holds only the in-frame ones, with some missing. V and J calls and clone size are those listed in that table; D and trimming were worked out from the DNA. The data contain roughly 340,000 clones, around nine tenths of them singletons. This sample was included in a study of blood T cell repertoires in COVID-19. The ends were cut back, 5 bases at V and 5 bases at J, with 16 bases in the middle. Per germline, CDR1 MDHEN and CDR2 SYDVKM. The CDR3 sequence is 14 residues long.

Sequencing was performed on peripheral blood. The sequence came from a woman in her 70s with COVID-19, enrolled during active disease. The chain joins TRBV28 to TRBJ2-7; tentatively, D is TRBD1 (5 bases). CDR3 sequence: CASSPPGKGNEQYF. CDR3 DNA sequence: TGTGCCAGCAGTCCCCCAGGGAAAGGGAACGAGCAGTACTTC. Filled out from reference TRBV28 and TRBJ2-7, the complete variable domain reads DVKVTQSSRYLVKRTGEKVFLECVQDMDHENMFWYRQDPGLGLRLIYFSYDVKMKEKGDIPEGYSVSREKKERFSLILESASTNQTSMYLCASSPPGKGNEQYFGPGTRLTVT.